The rows below give T cell receptor beta chains drawn from one sample of a study of T-cell memory formation after mild COVID-19. MiXCR, run by TCRdb on the 5' RACE reads, gives a single entry per CDR3 protein. Found here are about 290,000 distinct CDR3 sequences, roughly 15% of them singletons; the top ten hold over 20%. Sequencing input: PBMCs or a T cell subset sorted from them (not recorded which). The receptor source for this set is a young man who had mild COVID-19 (a few samples of this study predate the infection). Cell type and time point are not known. Both conserved end residues are part of each CDR3. The D gene is left open where the match is weak. The size of a clone is reported for some rows only, either as once, few or many, or as a class for expanded clones.

D gene	J gene	clone size	V gene	CDR3 protein	CDR3 DNA
.	TRBJ2-1	.	TRBV10-3	CAISESINSNEQFF	TGTGCCATCAGTGAGTCGATTAATTCGAATGAGCAGTTCTTC
.	TRBJ1-1	.	TRBV5-1	CASSLKGQDTEAFF	TGCGCCAGCAGCTTGAAAGGGCAGGACACTGAAGCTTTCTTT
.	TRBJ1-5	.	TRBV6-6	CASSYPTGVSNQPQHF	TGTGCCAGCAGTTACCCAACAGGCGTTAGCAATCAGCCCCAGCATTTT
TRBD1	TRBJ1-2	many	TRBV4-1	CASSQEGTGTGYTF	TGCGCCAGCAGCCAAGAGGGGACAGGGACTGGCTACACCTTC
.	TRBJ1-2	few	TRBV11-1	CASSLSGDGYTF	TGTGCCAGCAGCTTGAGCGGGGATGGCTACACCTTC
.	TRBJ2-2	few	TRBV5-1	CASSGSVADTGELFF	TGCGCCAGCTCGGGTTCTGTGGCGGACACCGGGGAGCTGTTTTTT
TRBD2	TRBJ2-7	few	TRBV7-2	CASSLALAGSSYEQYF	TGTGCCAGCAGCTTAGCCCTAGCGGGGAGTTCCTACGAGCAGTACTTC
TRBD2	TRBJ2-7	.	TRBV10-3	CAISGLGTSGPNSYEQYF	TGTGCCATCAGTGGGCTCGGGACTAGCGGGCCTAACTCCTACGAGCAGTACTTC
.	TRBJ2-1	few	TRBV29-1	CSVDQGYEQFF	TGCAGCGTTGACCAGGGCTATGAGCAGTTCTTC
.	TRBJ2-6	.	TRBV4-3	CASSQRSAGANVLTF	TGCGCCAGCAGCCAAAGGAGCGCTGGGGCCAACGTCCTGACTTTC
TRBD2	TRBJ2-5	few	TRBV5-5	CASSLEGLAAQETQYF	TGTGCCAGCAGCTTGGAGGGACTAGCGGCACAAGAGACCCAGTACTTC
.	TRBJ2-7	few	TRBV14	CASSHFDGYEQYF	TGTGCCAGCAGCCATTTCGACGGCTACGAGCAGTACTTC
TRBD2	TRBJ2-5	few	TRBV4-1	CASSHPSGGLQETQYF	TGCGCCAGCAGCCACCCTAGCGGGGGCCTCCAGGAGACCCAGTACTTC
TRBD2	TRBJ2-3	few	TRBV5-1	CASSRTSASDTQYF	TGCGCCAGCAGCCGCACTAGCGCCTCAGATACGCAGTATTTT
.	TRBJ2-1	.	TRBV7-2	CASSFGSLRGEQFF	TGTGCCAGCAGCTTCGGGTCCCTTCGGGGGGAGCAGTTCTTC
TRBD2	TRBJ2-3	few	TRBV18	CASSPTSGGPPGTDTQYF	TGTGCCAGCTCACCTACTAGCGGGGGGCCCCCTGGCACAGATACGCAGTATTTT
TRBD1	TRBJ1-1	few	TRBV5-1	CASSNPGTGGPEAFF	TGCGCCAGCTCTAACCCCGGGACAGGGGGCCCTGAAGCTTTCTTT
TRBD1	TRBJ1-1	.	TRBV7-9	CASGDRGALAFF	TGTGCCAGCGGCGACAGGGGCGCTTTGGCTTTCTTT
TRBD1	TRBJ1-1	few	TRBV5-1	CASRDSFGGNTEAFF	TGCGCCAGCCGGGACAGCTTTGGGGGTAACACTGAAGCTTTCTTT
.	TRBJ2-7	.	TRBV12-3/TRBV12-4	CASRGQRGLEQYF	TGTGCCAGCAGGGGCCAGAGAGGTCTCGAGCAGTACTTC
.	TRBJ2-5	few	TRBV7-2	CASSLWPAGETQYF	TGTGCCAGCAGCTTATGGCCCGCTGGGGAGACCCAGTACTTC
.	TRBJ1-2	few	TRBV12-3/TRBV12-4	CASSFRKGDVRGYTF	TGTGCCAGCAGTTTTCGGAAAGGGGACGTCCGAGGCTACACCTTC
TRBD1	TRBJ2-7	.	TRBV5-1	CASSLRTGEYEQYF	TGCGCCAGCAGCCTCCGGACAGGCGAGTACGAGCAGTACTTC
.	TRBJ1-3	few	TRBV30	CAWRAIGNTIYF	TGTGCCTGGAGGGCAATTGGAAACACCATATATTTT
TRBD2	TRBJ2-2	.	TRBV7-6	CASSLRGGLSGELFF	TGTGCCAGCAGCTTGCGGGGGGGCTTGTCCGGGGAGCTGTTTTTT
TRBD2	TRBJ2-3	.	TRBV7-3	CASSSSRTSGGTDTQYF	TGTGCCAGCAGCTCATCCCGTACTAGCGGGGGGACAGATACGCAGTATTTT
.	TRBJ1-1	.	TRBV7-9	CASSYYGGLEAFF	TGTGCCAGCAGCTATTACGGGGGACTTGAAGCTTTCTTT
TRBD1	TRBJ2-7	few	TRBV5-6	CASSRATGAYEQYF	TGTGCCAGCAGCCGCGCGACAGGGGCCTACGAGCAGTACTTC
.	TRBJ2-2	few	TRBV18	CASSPYGRELFF	TGTGCCAGCTCACCATACGGAAGGGAGCTGTTTTTT
TRBD1	TRBJ1-3	.	TRBV6-5	CASSYEGARGNTIYF	TGTGCCAGCAGTTACGAGGGGGCTCGTGGAAACACCATATATTTT
.	TRBJ2-1	few	TRBV6-5	CASTHGRGSYNEQFF	TGTGCCAGCACCCACGGGCGGGGCTCCTACAATGAGCAGTTCTTC
TRBD1	TRBJ1-1	few	TRBV5-6	CASSYRDRGPWMNTEAFF	TGTGCCAGCAGCTACCGGGACAGGGGACCTTGGATGAACACTGAAGCTTTCTTT
.	TRBJ1-1	.	TRBV29-1	CSGNLQQDTEAFF	TGCAGCGGCAACCTGCAACAGGACACTGAAGCTTTCTTT
.	TRBJ2-3	few	TRBV20-1	CSAVPGLPDTQYF	TGCAGTGCCGTACCGGGGCTTCCAGATACGCAGTATTTT
.	TRBJ2-5	.	TRBV7-9	CASSFGAGLETQYF	TGTGCCAGCAGCTTCGGTGCAGGGCTGGAGACCCAGTACTTC
TRBD1	TRBJ2-3	.	TRBV2	CASSVDRASTDTQYF	TGTGCCAGCAGTGTAGACAGGGCTAGCACGGATACGCAGTATTTT
.	TRBJ1-2	few	TRBV20-1	CSAIDSYGYTF	TGCAGTGCCATTGACAGCTATGGCTACACCTTC